This TCR beta chain was retrieved from a study of identical twins. The study's findings and limits: Reduced insertions were recorded for abundant cord blood beta clonotypes, with no such pattern in memory repertoires.

Germline assignment: CDR1 MDHEN and CDR2 SYDVKM. Trimming cost V 4 bases and J 4 bases, with 11 bases left between them. The CDR3 length is 13 residues. Worth noting for this clonotype: Its matching antigen is unknown.

TCRdb analysed the 5' RACE reads with MiXCR anew, one entry per CDR3 protein. The top ten hold approximately 11% of the sample, which has 200,000 to 250,000 distinct CDR3 sequences, about 10% seen once. The sample taken for sequencing was memory T cells sorted from blood. The TCR originated in a man aged 50-60 years in good health. The rearrangement uses TRBV28 and TRBJ2-7; D perhaps matches TRBD1 (5 bases). DNA for the CDR3: TGTGCCAGCAGTTCCCCCGACAGATACGAGCAGTACTTC. It is translated as CASSSPDRYEQYF.